The 8 T cell receptor beta chains reported below all come from one sample, sequenced in a study of beta chain features in type 1 diabetes. Isolated RNA was reverse transcribed in full, so expressed TCRB transcripts were sequenced. TCRdb keeps only in-frame clones here, not all; method: immunoSEQ multiplex PCR. The table has 900,000 or so clones, 17% seen once. Sequenced material: naive CD4+ T cells from blood. Source of these receptors: a woman younger than 30 in good health.

J is TRBJ2-7 and V is TRBV2, with D perhaps assigned TRBD1 or TRBD2 (5 bases each). Looked up from germline, CDR1 is SNHLY and CDR2 is FYNNEI. With 3 bases removed from V and 5 bases from J, the gap between germline ends came to 17 bases. This CDR3 spans 15 amino acids. The chain's CDR3 is CASSDRLRGQDEQYF. The CDR3 DNA follows: TGTGCCAGCAGTGATAGGTTGAGGGGCCAGGACGAGCAGTACTTC.

This clone occurred a few times. This sequence joins TRBV5-4 and TRBJ1-2; D may be TRBD1 (6 bases). V was clipped by 3 bases and J by 3 bases, with 15 bases between them. The germline V gene has CDR1 SGHNT and CDR2 YYREEE (reference sequence). The CDR3 covers 15 residues. In DNA form, the CDR3 reads TGTGCCAGCAGCTCGCGGGGGGCAGGGGACTATGGCTACACCTTC. The encoded protein is CASSSRGAGDYGYTF.

This clone was recorded a few times. The chain has TRBV28 and TRBJ2-7; possible D gene TRBD2, 5 bases. The CDR3 covers 17 residues. The germline CDR1 and CDR2 sequences are MDHEN and SYDVKM. Deletions cut 2 bases from V and 0 bases from J, with 17 bases between. The CDR3 DNA reads as TGTGCCAGCAGTTTAGCCGGAGGACGGGCCACCTCCTACGAGCAGTACTTC. Its protein is CASSLAGGRATSYEQYF.

A few counts support this clone. The V gene is TRBV7-2, the J gene TRBJ2-1; 10 bases map to TRBD2. The junction had 11 bases not matched to a gene; V was cut back by 5 bases and J by 13 bases. The CDR3 extends over 14 amino acids. Germline loops: CDR1 SGHTA, CDR2 FQGNSA. The CDR3 coding sequence is TGTGCCAGCAGCCTGCTAGCGGGAGTCAATAAACAGTTCTTC. Translated, it gives CASSLLAGVNKQFF.

Regarding this clone: Other DNA sequences from this sample encode an identical CDR3 as well. The chain employs TRBV29-1 and TRBJ2-1, with D possibly matching TRBD2 (5 bases). V lost 3 bases and J lost 3, with 6 bases in between. The CDR3 sequence is 12 residues long. The V gene's germline CDR1 is SQVTM and CDR2 ANQGSEA. The CDR3 bases are TGCAGCGTTGAGCGGGTCTACAATGAGCAGTTCTTC. Translated, it gives CSVERVYNEQFF.

This clone has only a few counts. The chain links TRBV6-1 to TRBJ2-7, with no clear D. The CDR3 consists of 11 residues. V gave up 7 bases and J gave up 7 bases, with 11 bases separating them. The V gene's germline CDR1 is MNHNS and CDR2 SASEGT. The DNA of the CDR3 is TGTGCCAGCATGACGGGTGCGGAGCAGTACTTC. It translates to CASMTGAEQYF.

V usage is TRBV6-1 and J usage is TRBJ2-3; 11 nucleotides align to TRBD1. Unmatched junction bases numbered 6, after V lost 4 bases and J lost 3 bases. Germline lookup yields CDR1 MNHNS and CDR2 SASEGT. The CDR3 loop spans 16 amino acids. This CDR3 reads CASSASGTGGTDTQYF. The CDR3 DNA sequence: TGTGCCAGCAGTGCCTCCGGGACAGGGGGTACAGATACGCAGTATTTT.

The chain carries TRBV19 and TRBJ2-1, with a tentative D call TRBD1 (6 bases). With 3 bases removed from V and 5 bases from J, the gap between germline ends came to 14 bases. There are 15 residues in the CDR3. Germline V gives CDR1 LNHDA, CDR2 SQIVND (reference sequence). The CDR3 sequence is CASSMGRGGNNEQFF. The CDR3 DNA reads as TGTGCCAGTAGTATGGGCAGGGGCGGTAACAATGAGCAGTTCTTC.